The sequence of this TCR beta chain was determined in a study of T cell clonotyping in hematopoietic cell transplantation (dated by TCRdb to the early 2020s). Context from the whole study: In the study, 140 or so blood samples were gathered from 35 consecutive transplant recipients and their related donors. Patient recruitment ran from late 2015 to early 2017, and follow-up continued until September 2020 or death. The research as a whole found: Recipient repertoires showed only a small fraction of overlap with donor repertoires, and over 95% appeared de novo at the given depth. Inverse Simpson Index values from donors and from recipients before transplant predicted broader TCR repertoire diversity after transplant. Recipient TCR diversity fell after transplant, with pathologically expanded clonotypes rising progressively from day 30 to day 180. The sample size was limited, and because cells were not sorted, the contributions of CD4 and CD8 repertoires could not be separated.

The immunoSEQ assay, a bias-controlled multiplex PCR using V- and J-specific primers, was used to amplify TCR beta CDR3 regions from genomic DNA. A second PCR step added a proprietary barcode and Illumina adapter sequences to the CDR3 amplicons. An Illumina MiSeq instrument was used to sequence the CDR3 libraries. The paper's data handling went like this. Export and quality control were handled in immunoSEQ Analyzer 3.0, while downstream analyses relied on R Bioconductor and Immunarch. Only productive rearrangements in the normalized downsampled data set went into calculating the repertoire metrics. In the normalized cohort, clonotypes with more than 5 templates were defined as pathologically expanded. Repertoire diversity was measured with the Inverse Simpson Index. The non-normalized data set was used for CMV-specificity analyses so that all clonotypes could be captured. Here the immuneACCESS table is served through TCRdb, limited to in-frame sequences with V and J called. Missing clones are a known gap in these copies; in checked studies unresolved V genes cover under half, and the rest lacks a known reason. Clonal size and the V and J genes are those of that table, whereas D and trimming came from the DNA. This sample gives 4,500 to 5,000 clones in total; less than 95% of them show up just once. The ten largest clones add up to 5% of the sample.

For TCR beta sequencing, blood samples came from the related transplant donors. Nuclei Lysis Solution was used to extract genomic DNA from fresh or cryopreserved unfractionated peripheral blood mononuclear cells. About this clone itself: No antigen is known for it. Base qualities are not recorded, but no much larger clone differs from it by a single base.

The material sequenced was peripheral blood mononuclear cells. The receptor was derived from a man aged 40-55 years in good health. Some clones in this sample may be carry-over from other donors' samples.

CDR3 sequence: CASSLRPNQGVDSYEQYF. Read as DNA, the sequence is TGTGCCAGCAGCTTACGCCCAAATCAGGGAGTGGACTCCTACGAGCAGTACTTC. The chain couples TRBV7-8 to TRBJ2-7, with the D gene possibly TRBD1 or TRBD2, each one fitting 5 bases. From the germline V gene, CDR1 is SGHVS and CDR2 is FQNEAQ. V is pared back by 2 bases and J by 0 bases, with 20 bases lying between the germline termini. The CDR3 goes from the cysteine to the phenylalanine over 18 residues. Here the CDR3 DNA is all that survives: 54 bases in frame from base 1.